This T cell receptor beta chain is from a study of blood T cell repertoires in COVID-19. Germline-derived CDR1 and CDR2 are KGHSH and LQKENI. V lost 0 bases to trimming and J lost 12 bases; unmatched junction nucleotides: 10. CDR3 length: 14 amino acids. Libraries were prepared by immunoSEQ multiplex PCR; TCRdb keeps only in-frame clonotypes and omits some of them. The data show 100,000 to 150,000 clones, around four fifths seen once. The V and J genes are TRBV18 and TRBJ1-2, with 7 bases identical to TRBD1. The sequenced sample consisted of peripheral blood. This sequence was found in a human donor in a cohort sampled during active COVID-19. The CDR3 nucleotides are TGTGCCAGCTCACCACCTGACAGGGCTTTGAGGAACACCTTC. Protein product: CASSPPDRALRNTF.